This note documents a single T cell receptor (beta chain) sequence. Its matching antigen is unknown. CDR3 length: 16 residues. Germline V CDR1 and CDR2: SQVTM, ANQGSEA. The trim removed 4 bases at V and 1 base at J, leaving 12 bases unmatched. The sample is drawn from a study of shared clonotypes between healthy human individuals. In the sorted-subset replicate PCRs, around 200 ng DNA, around 30,000 T cell genomes, was used. Per the authors' pipeline: ImmunoSEQ output lacked quality scores and full-length reads, limiting matched filtering. The protocol was immunoSEQ multiplex PCR, while the TCRdb copy is restricted to in-frame clones and leaves out a portion. V and J calls and clone size are given by that table; D and trimming were obtained from the DNA. Here the sample spans some 1 million clones, under 80% being singletons. Findings and limits, study-wide: Researchers sampled only blood; tissue repertoires likely differ.

The sample was memory CD4+ T cells sorted from blood. Subset given: CD45RA-negative fraction. The chain carries TRBV29-1 and TRBJ1-2, with 7 bases identical to TRBD1. This receptor was obtained from a man aged 18 to 29 in good health. The CDR3 nucleotides are TGCAGCGTTGTCCCCCGGGACAGAATTCTTAACTATGGCTACACCTTC. Protein: CSVVPRDRILNYGYTF.